This TCR beta chain came from a study of Ad26.COV2.S vaccination and SARS-CoV-2 variants. The method was immunoSEQ multiplex PCR; TCRdb's version includes in-frame clones alone and lacks a portion of them. This table has about 370,000 clones, 75% to 90% appearing once. Treatment specified: roughly 20 received Ad26.COV2.S at low or high dose, single or two shots; several received placebo; per-sample allocation not given. Samples analyzed were those drawn on day 63 after the first vaccine or placebo injection. The clonotype comes from a person aged 18 to 59 who received the Ad26.COV2.S COVID-19 vaccine or a placebo. The sequenced sample was peripheral blood, obtained in a trial of Ad26.COV2.S vaccine versus placebo.

The CDR3 DNA reads as TGTGCCAGCAGCCGACAGGGGGCTTGGTCTGGCTACACCTTC. It codes for CASSRQGAWSGYTF. The rearrangement uses TRBV5-8 and TRBJ1-2; 10 positions match TRBD1. The trim removed 4 bases at V and 7 bases at J, leaving 7 bases unmatched. The CDR3 has 14 residues. Germline CDR1 reads SGHTS; CDR2 reads YDEGEE. The entire variable domain, with the rest obtained from reference TRBV5-8 and TRBJ1-2, is as follows: EAGVTQSPTHLIKTRGQQATLRCSPISGHTSVYWYQQALGLGLQFLLWYDEGEERNRGNFPPRFSGRQFPNYSSELNVNALELEDSALYLCASSRQGAWSGYTFGSGTRLTVV.